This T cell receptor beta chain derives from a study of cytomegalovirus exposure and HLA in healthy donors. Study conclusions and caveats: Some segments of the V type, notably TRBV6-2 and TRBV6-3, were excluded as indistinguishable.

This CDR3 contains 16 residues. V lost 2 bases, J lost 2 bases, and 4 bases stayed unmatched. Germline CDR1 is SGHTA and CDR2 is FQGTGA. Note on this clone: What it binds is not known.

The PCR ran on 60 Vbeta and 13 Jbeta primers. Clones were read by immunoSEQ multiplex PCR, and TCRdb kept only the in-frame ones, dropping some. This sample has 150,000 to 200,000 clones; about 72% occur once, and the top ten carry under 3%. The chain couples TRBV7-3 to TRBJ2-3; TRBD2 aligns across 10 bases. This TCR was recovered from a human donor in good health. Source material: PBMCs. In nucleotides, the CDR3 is TGTGCCAGCAGCTTACGTAGCGGGGGGTTCACAGATACGCAGTATTTT. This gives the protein CASSLRSGGFTDTQYF.